The next 28 T cell receptor beta chains were all read from a single sample in a study of shared clonotypes between healthy human individuals. CD45RO negativity and positive selection for CCR7 defined naive CD8 cells, a population that excluded terminally differentiated effector memory CD45RA+ cells. Assay: immunoSEQ multiplex PCR; the TCRdb copy retains only in-frame clones and omits some. Among around 2,100,000 clones listed, around 96% were seen once. The sequencing sample was made of naive CD8+ T cells sorted from blood. The receptors derive from a man younger than 30 in good health.

V and J are TRBV5-6 and TRBJ1-1; perhaps TRBD1 as D (6 bases). Trimming cost V 0 bases and J 6 bases, with 12 bases left between them. The CDR3 contains 14 residues. From germline, CDR1 is SGHDT and CDR2 YYEEEE. Here the CDR3 DNA reads TGTGCCAGCAGCTTGGCCTCCGGGGGCCCTGAAGCTTTCTTT. Translating gives CASSLASGGPEAFF.

The chain uses TRBV28 and TRBJ1-1; no firm D call. V lost 3 bases and J 7 bases, leaving 15 bases between the germline ends. This CDR3 contains 14 residues. Germline V CDR1 and CDR2: MDHEN, SYDVKM. The CDR3 bases are TGTGCCAGCAGTTTGCATAGTTCCGTCCGTGAAGCTTTCTTT. Protein sequence: CASSLHSSVREAFF.

V is TRBV9 and J is TRBJ2-2; weak D call: TRBD1 (6 bases). Trimming pared 4 bases from V and 1 base from J, leaving 11 bases between. CDR1 and CDR2 (germline): SGDLS, YYNGEE. The CDR3 consists of 15 residues. The CDR3 region is CASSPGDRNTGELFF. CDR3 nucleotides: TGTGCCAGCAGCCCAGGGGATAGGAACACCGGGGAGCTGTTTTTT.

The chain uses TRBV15 and TRBJ2-2; D remains ambiguous. The V end lost 2 bases, the J end lost 4 bases, and 11 bases lay between the germline ends. Germline V CDR1 and CDR2: LNHNV, YYDKDF (reference sequence). The CDR3 consists of 15 residues. The CDR3 bases are TGTGCCACCAGCAGACATCTTCCAGGCACCGGGGAGCTGTTTTTT. Its protein product is CATSRHLPGTGELFF.

J is TRBJ2-3 and V is TRBV7-9, with 11 bases fitting TRBD2. The junction had 8 bases not matched to a gene; V was cut back by 5 bases and J by 4 bases. The germline V gene has CDR1 SEHNR and CDR2 FQNEAQ (reference sequence). CDR3 length equals 16 residues. The CDR3 sequence is CASSGLAGGPPDTQYF. CDR3 bases: TGTGCCAGCAGCGGGTTAGCGGGGGGGCCCCCAGATACGCAGTATTTT.

This chain joins TRBV9 and TRBJ2-1, with D tentatively TRBD2 (6 bases). The CDR3 consists of 15 residues. Trimming pared 0 bases from V and 5 bases from J, leaving 12 bases between. Germline loops: CDR1 SGDLS, CDR2 YYNGEE. The CDR3: CASSVDGGYHNEQFF. For the CDR3, the DNA is TGTGCCAGCAGCGTAGATGGGGGGTACCACAATGAGCAGTTCTTC.

J is TRBJ1-2 and V is TRBV19; 7 bases line up with TRBD1. Losses at the gene ends were 2 bases for V and 2 bases for J; bases not matched to a gene: 5. Germline CDR1 is LNHDA and CDR2 is SQIVND (reference sequence). This CDR3 comprises 15 residues. CDR3 DNA: TGTGCCAGTAGTATATTTACAGGGGCGAACTATGGCTACACCTTC. Its translation: CASSIFTGANYGYTF.

The chain employs TRBV5-1 and TRBJ2-1, with D perhaps matching TRBD2 (6 bases). Germline V gene lookup returns CDR1 SGHRS and CDR2 YFSETQ. V lost 3 bases to trimming and J lost 2 bases, with 12 bases between them. The CDR3 is 15 amino acids. CDR3 nucleotide sequence: TGCGCCAGCAGCTGGGATGGGACTGCCTACAATGAGCAGTTCTTC. Protein product: CASSWDGTAYNEQFF.

The chain carries TRBV10-3 and TRBJ1-3; 9 bases map to TRBD1. V shed 0 bases and J 2 bases; nucleotides not matched to a gene: 2. CDR3 length: 16 amino acids. Germline assignment: CDR1 ENHRY and CDR2 SYGVKD. In nucleotides, the CDR3 is TGTGCCATCAGTGAGTCCGGGACAGGGACTGGAAACACCATATATTTT. Amino acids: CAISESGTGTGNTIYF.

This clone was recorded only once. This sequence joins TRBV6-5 and TRBJ2-1, with TRBD1 identical over 7 bases. CDR3 size: 15 residues. CDR1 is MNHEY and CDR2 is SVGAGI in the germline V gene. J was trimmed by 5 bases and V by 1 base; bases with no gene match: 5. The CDR3 is CASSYFTGVHNEQFF. The CDR3 nucleotides are TGTGCCAGCAGTTACTTCACAGGGGTACACAATGAGCAGTTCTTC.

The rearrangement uses TRBV6-1 and TRBJ2-1; 13 bases fit TRBD2. Germline V gene sequence: CDR1 MNHNS, CDR2 SASEGT. V shed 6 bases, J shed 4 bases, and the junction held 3 bases outside the gene matches. This CDR3 has 15 amino acids. CDR3 coding DNA: TGTGCCAGCAGAGGACTAGCGGGGGAATACAATGAGCAGTTCTTC. Its protein is CASRGLAGEYNEQFF.

The chain couples TRBV19 to TRBJ2-7; 7 bases agree with TRBD1. The length of the CDR3 is 14 residues. Unmatched junction bases numbered 6, after V lost 5 bases and J lost 2 bases. Germline V gene sequence: CDR1 LNHDA, CDR2 SQIVND (reference sequence). The CDR3, as DNA: TGTGCCAGTAGTGCCCGGGACAGCGCCTACGAGCAGTACTTC. Amino acids: CASSARDSAYEQYF.

V and J are TRBV4-3 and TRBJ1-5; D is uncertain. Germline assignment: CDR1 LGHNA and CDR2 YSLEER. Trimming removed 2 bases at V and 2 bases at J, with 13 bases between. The CDR3 spans 16 residues. The CDR3 nucleotides are TGCGCCAGCAGCCAAAGCTGGGCCGAGGGCAATCAGCCCCAGCATTTT. This sequence encodes CASSQSWAEGNQPQHF.

The rearrangement joins TRBV6-5 to TRBJ2-3; weak D call: TRBD2 (6 bases). The CDR3 runs 15 residues. V was clipped by 5 bases and J by 1 base, with 13 bases between them. Germline CDR1 MNHEY, CDR2 SVGAGI. CDR3 in DNA: TGTGCCAGCAGTCCCCGACTAGAAGGCACAGATACGCAGTATTTT. Amino acid sequence: CASSPRLEGTDTQYF.

The chain employs TRBV7-9 and TRBJ2-5; 8 nucleotides align to TRBD1. Germline V CDR1 and CDR2: SEHNR, FQNEAQ (reference sequence). The CDR3 spans 17 residues. With 1 base clipped from V and 5 bases from J, the junction kept 12 bases outside the gene matches. The CDR3 loop is CASSLGSGGSFGETQYF. For the CDR3, the DNA is TGTGCCAGCAGCTTAGGATCAGGGGGCAGCTTCGGGGAGACCCAGTACTTC.

V is TRBV5-6 and J is TRBJ2-4; perhaps TRBD2 as D (6 bases). Between the trimmed V and J ends, which lost 2 bases and 4 bases, there was a span of 13 bases. CDR1 and CDR2 (germline): SGHDT, YYEEEE. The CDR3 extends over 15 amino acids. As DNA, the CDR3 is TGTGCCAGCAGCTTCTCCCTAGGAGGGAAAAACATTCAGTACTTC. This gives the protein CASSFSLGGKNIQYF.

J is TRBJ2-7 and V is TRBV5-6; D remains unclear. The CDR3 sequence is 14 residues long. V was trimmed by 4 bases and J by 0 bases, leaving 11 bases between them. The V gene's germline CDR1 is SGHDT and CDR2 YYEEEE. The CDR3 DNA sequence: TGTGCCAGCAGCCTTGTGGCAAGCTCCTACGAGCAGTACTTC. Translating it yields CASSLVASSYEQYF.

The chain couples TRBV10-1 to TRBJ2-3; the D is unclear. Trimming took off 2 bases at V and 4 bases at J, with 7 bases between the two ends. The CDR3 consists of 13 residues. Germline V gene data show CDR1 as WNHNN and CDR2 as SYGVQD (reference sequence). The CDR3 bases are TGCGCCAGCAGTGAGAACCGACCAGATACGCAGTATTTT. It translates to CASSENRPDTQYF.

The chain has TRBV27 and TRBJ2-3; 8 positions match TRBD2. The CDR3 is 14 amino acids. V lost 2 bases to trimming and J lost 6 bases; unmatched junction nucleotides: 4. Germline CDR1 MNHEY, CDR2 SMNVEV (reference sequence). The CDR3 nucleotides read TGTGCCAGCAGTTTACCGGGAGGGTCTGATACGCAGTATTTT. This codes for CASSLPGGSDTQYF.

The chain is built from TRBV28 and TRBJ1-2, with 7 bases lining up with TRBD1. V lost 8 bases and J lost 3; bases outside the gene matches: 6. The CDR3 contains 13 residues. Germline CDR1 reads MDHEN; CDR2 reads SYDVKM. The CDR3 loop reads CASWTGFYYGYTF. The CDR3 region has the DNA TGTGCCAGCTGGACAGGATTTTACTATGGCTACACCTTC.

This clone has only one observation. The V call is TRBV4-2, the J call TRBJ1-2; D is perhaps TRBD1 (5 bases). V lost 0 bases and J lost 7, with 9 bases in between. Germline assignment: CDR1 LGHNA and CDR2 YNFKEQ. The CDR3 covers 13 residues. The CDR3: CASSQDTGIGYTF. The CDR3 DNA reads as TGTGCCAGCAGCCAAGATACAGGTATTGGCTACACCTTC.

About this clone: This specimen includes other DNA sequences encoding the same CDR3. This chain uses TRBV21-1 with TRBJ2-7; no check of the table's D call, TRBD2, against the DNA was made. TRBV21-1 is termed a pseudogene. This CDR3 is 10 amino acids long. In DNA, the CDR3 is TGTGCCAGCAGCCTCGACGAGCAGTACTTC. Protein: CASSLDEQYF.

The chain uses TRBV12-5 and TRBJ2-7; TRBD1 matches at 10 bases. The length of the CDR3 is 14 residues. The ends lost 4 bases at V and 6 bases at J; junction bases unmatched: 6. Germline V gene lookup returns CDR1 LGHNT and CDR2 FRNRAP. The CDR3 coding sequence is TGTGCTAGTGGTTCGGGACAGGGGATGGGCGAGCAGTACTTC. Protein sequence: CASGSGQGMGEQYF.

The V and J genes are TRBV27 and TRBJ1-2; TRBD1 is a possible D gene (5 bases). This CDR3 is built from 14 residues. The germline V gene has CDR1 MNHEY and CDR2 SMNVEV (reference sequence). Trimming shortened V by 5 bases and J by 6 bases, and 16 bases separated the two germline ends. The CDR3 DNA reads TGTGCCAGCAGTACCGTCTCAGGGAGCGATGGCTACACCTTC. Protein sequence: CASSTVSGSDGYTF.

The V and J genes are TRBV7-8 and TRBJ2-1; D gene ambiguous. The germline gives CDR1 SGHVS, CDR2 FQNEAQ. The CDR3 runs 14 residues. The germline V and J ends were trimmed by 3 bases and 5 bases, with 11 bases remaining between them. DNA for the CDR3: TGTGCCAGCAGCTTGAACCCACTTCACAATGAGCAGTTCTTC. The encoded protein is CASSLNPLHNEQFF.

V gene TRBV21-1 combines with J gene TRBJ1-6; TRBD1 was called by the table and not checked on the DNA. TRBV21-1 is given as a pseudogene. The CDR3 loop spans 17 amino acids. The CDR3 nucleotides read TGTGCCAGCAGCAAGGGGACAGGGGAACACAGTAATTCACCCCTCCACTTT. Protein sequence: CASSKGTGEHSNSPLHF.

The chain is built from TRBV7-2 and TRBJ2-1; the match to TRBD2 covers 8 bases. The V gene end was trimmed by 1 base and the J gene end by 4 bases; junction bases not matched to a gene: 3. The CDR3 is made up of 15 amino acids. Germline lookup yields CDR1 SGHTA and CDR2 FQGNSA. The CDR3 region is CASSLVAGQYNEQFF. The CDR3 region has the DNA TGTGCCAGCAGCTTAGTAGCGGGGCAATACAATGAGCAGTTCTTC.

This sequence joins TRBV7-8 and TRBJ2-7; TRBD2 aligns across 7 bases. The germline V gene encodes CDR1 SGHVS and CDR2 FQNEAQ. This CDR3 comprises 17 residues. After removal of 1 base from V and 0 bases from J, the junction contained 9 bases not matched to a gene. CDR3 DNA: TGTGCCAGCAGCTTAGATTGGGGGGGATTGAGCTCCTACGAGCAGTACTTC. Translating gives CASSLDWGGLSSYEQYF.